Following are 22 T cell receptor beta chains from one sample sequenced in a study of cytomegalovirus exposure and HLA in healthy donors. Vbeta (60) and Jbeta (13) primers were used in the PCR. Only in-frame clones appear in the TCRdb table, and some are missing; sequencing was by immunoSEQ multiplex PCR. The sample includes 150,000 to 200,000 clones. The sequenced sample consisted of PBMCs. Every receptor here comes from a man younger than 45 in good health and CMV-seronegative.

The chain employs TRBV7-9 and TRBJ2-1; 9 nucleotides align to TRBD2. V shed 1 base and J 9 bases; nucleotides not matched to a gene: 10. The germline CDR1 and CDR2 sequences are SEHNR and FQNEAQ (reference sequence). This CDR3 contains 16 residues. The CDR3 reads CASSLGLAGSSGEQFF. The CDR3 bases are TGTGCCAGCAGCTTAGGGCTAGCGGGATCGTCGGGTGAGCAGTTCTTC.

V and J are TRBV6-5 and TRBJ2-7; tentatively, D is TRBD1 (5 bases). V was cut by 0 bases and J by 1 base, with 10 bases left in between. Germline V lookup: CDR1 MNHEY, CDR2 SVGAGI. The CDR3 sequence is 15 residues long. DNA for the CDR3: TGTGCCAGCAGTTACTCTTTTACAGGATCCTACGAGCAGTACTTC. It translates to CASSYSFTGSYEQYF.

The V gene is TRBV4-3, the J gene TRBJ2-7; 11 nucleotides align to TRBD1. Germline CDR1 is LGHNA and CDR2 is YSLEER. V lost 1 base to trimming and J lost 3 bases; unmatched junction nucleotides: 5. This CDR3 region has 16 residues. The CDR3 region has the DNA TGCGCCAGCAGCCAAGGGACCGGGACAGGGGGCTACGAGCAGTACTTC. Residues: CASSQGTGTGGYEQYF.

The rearrangement links TRBV7-9 to TRBJ1-5; no clear D gene. This CDR3 spans 16 amino acids. Germline V gene lookup returns CDR1 SEHNR and CDR2 FQNEAQ (reference sequence). V lost 1 base to trimming and J lost 1 base, with 11 bases between them. This CDR3 reads CASSLGPTGSNQPQHF. The CDR3 bases are TGTGCCAGCAGCTTAGGTCCAACCGGGAGCAATCAGCCCCAGCATTTT.

The V and J genes are TRBV10-3 and TRBJ1-3; 7 nucleotides agree with TRBD1. The V gene end was trimmed by 6 bases and the J gene end by 0 bases; junction bases not matched to a gene: 5. This CDR3 is 15 amino acids long. Germline CDR1 ENHRY, CDR2 SYGVKD. The CDR3 region is CAISGDRSSGNTIYF. In DNA form, the CDR3 reads TGTGCCATCAGCGGGGACAGAAGCTCTGGAAACACCATATATTTT.

The V gene is TRBV30, the J gene TRBJ1-1, with no clear D. In germline, CDR1 is GTSNPN, CDR2 SVGIG (reference sequence). Trimming cost V 2 bases and J 4 bases, with 8 bases left between them. CDR3 size: 12 residues. CDR3 sequence: CAWSRVGTEAFF. CDR3 DNA: TGTGCCTGGAGTCGCGTTGGCACTGAAGCTTTCTTT.

The rearrangement joins TRBV4-1 to TRBJ2-2; 9 bases line up with TRBD1. The CDR3 runs to 19 residues. The germline V gene encodes CDR1 MGHRA and CDR2 YSYEKL. V trimming: 1 base; J trimming: 6 bases; junction bases outside the gene matches: 15. CDR3 loop: CASSQALTGGAYLAGELFF. CDR3 bases: TGCGCCAGCAGCCAAGCCCTAACAGGGGGCGCATATTTAGCCGGGGAGCTGTTTTTT.

The J gene is TRBJ2-5, the V gene TRBV11-2; tentatively, D is TRBD1 (6 bases). The V end was cut by 0 bases, the J end by 7 bases, with 21 bases between. CDR1 is SGHAT and CDR2 is FQNNGV in the germline V gene. This CDR3 is built from 17 residues. The CDR3 nucleotides read TGTGCCAGCAGCTTAGAACCTTCGTCGGGCCAGACAGGGACCCAGTACTTC. Amino acids: CASSLEPSSGQTGTQYF.

This sequence joins TRBV5-1 and TRBJ2-7; D uncertain. V was pared by 4 bases and J by 2 bases, with 13 bases between. The CDR3 length is 14 residues. Germline loops: CDR1 SGHRS, CDR2 YFSETQ. CDR3 in DNA: TGCGCCAGCAGCGGTCAGTTGCAAACCTACGAGCAGTACTTC. It specifies CASSGQLQTYEQYF. Based on the CDR3 plus reference TRBV5-1 and TRBJ2-7, the full variable domain is KAGVTQTPRYLIKTRGQQVTLSCSPISGHRSVSWYQQTPGQGLQFLFEYFSETQRNKGNFPGRFSGRQFSNSRSEMNVSTLELGDSALYLCASSGQLQTYEQYFGPGTRLTVT.

The chain couples TRBV11-3 to TRBJ1-1; TRBD1 is a possible D gene (5 bases). Trimming took 2 bases from V and 6 from J, leaving 13 bases between them. Germline V lookup: CDR1 SGHNT, CDR2 YENEEA. The CDR3 spans 14 residues. The CDR3 spells CASSLHGGRAEAFF. In DNA, the CDR3 is TGTGCCAGCAGCTTACATGGGGGGAGGGCTGAAGCTTTCTTT.

This sequence joins TRBV7-8 and TRBJ1-5, with 7 bases lining up with TRBD1. Germline values: CDR1 SGHVS, CDR2 FQNEAQ. This CDR3 comprises 14 residues. V was pared by 5 bases and J by 8 bases, with 9 bases of the junction left unmatched. CDR3 nucleotide sequence: TGTGCCAGCAGCATACAGGGGTTAACCGAGCCCCAGCATTTT. Protein: CASSIQGLTEPQHF.

The rearrangement uses TRBV10-3 and TRBJ2-7; 10 bases are shared with TRBD1. V lost 5 bases, J lost 1 base, and 5 bases stayed unmatched. This CDR3 contains 15 residues. CDR1 ENHRY and CDR2 SYGVKD come from the germline V gene. The CDR3 nucleotides are TGTGCCATCAGTATAGCGGGACAGGGGTCCTACGAGCAGTACTTC. Amino acids: CAISIAGQGSYEQYF.

This chain uses TRBV5-6 with TRBJ2-5; tentatively, D is TRBD1 (6 bases). Germline CDR1 is SGHDT and CDR2 is YYEEEE. V lost 0 bases and J 4 bases, leaving 10 bases between the germline ends. The CDR3 runs to 14 residues. CDR3 region: CASSLVQGRETQYF. CDR3 DNA: TGTGCCAGCAGCTTGGTTCAGGGGAGAGAGACCCAGTACTTC.

The genes are TRBV4-2 and TRBJ2-7; D not certain. V dropped 0 bases and J dropped 5 bases, with 14 bases sitting between them. This CDR3 has 15 amino acids. The germline gives CDR1 LGHNA, CDR2 YNFKEQ. The CDR3 protein is CASSQESDTTDEQYF. In DNA form, the CDR3 reads TGTGCCAGCAGCCAAGAGAGCGATACTACGGACGAGCAGTACTTC.

This sequence joins TRBV5-4 and TRBJ2-2; tentatively, D is TRBD2 (6 bases). V shed 0 bases and J shed 4 bases, with 10 bases lying between them. The CDR3 extends over 15 amino acids. Looked up from germline, CDR1 is SGHNT and CDR2 is YYREEE (reference sequence). CDR3 sequence (DNA): TGTGCCAGCAGCTTGGCTTGGGGGGTCACCGGGGAGCTGTTTTTT. Translating gives CASSLAWGVTGELFF.

The genes are TRBV30 and TRBJ2-7, with TRBD2 identical over 12 bases. The germline CDR1 and CDR2 sequences are GTSNPN and SVGIG (reference sequence). CDR3 size: 14 residues. The trim removed 1 base at V and 6 bases at J, leaving 4 bases unmatched. CDR3 sequence (DNA): TGTGCCTGGAGTGGACTAGCGGGGGTTATCGAGCAGTACTTC. Encoded protein: CAWSGLAGVIEQYF. The complete variable domain, with remaining parts taken from reference TRBV30 and TRBJ2-7, reads SQTIHQWPATLVQPVGSPLSLECTVEGTSNPNLYWYRQAAGRGLQLLFYSVGIGQISSEVPQNLSASRPQDRQFILSSKKLLLSDSGFYLCAWSGLAGVIEQYFGPGTRLTVT.

The chain has TRBV10-3 and TRBJ1-5; no clear D gene. This CDR3 contains 14 residues. CDR1 and CDR2 (germline): ENHRY, SYGVKD. The V and J ends lost 0 bases and 4 bases respectively, with 7 bases between them. The DNA for the CDR3 is TGTGCCATCAGTGAGTCGATTCGGAATCAGCCCCAGCATTTT. Translated: CAISESIRNQPQHF.

V gene TRBV2 combines with J gene TRBJ2-7; tentative D call: TRBD1 (5 bases). Germline CDR1 SNHLY, CDR2 FYNNEI. Trimming took off 10 bases at V and 5 bases at J, with 15 bases between the two ends. This CDR3 comprises 12 residues. The CDR3 here is CATRQGLNEQYF. DNA for the CDR3: TGTGCCACCCGGCAGGGTCTCAACGAGCAGTACTTC.

The chain combines TRBV6-1 with TRBJ2-4; 10 nucleotides agree with TRBD2. The germline V gene encodes CDR1 MNHNS and CDR2 SASEGT. The CDR3 is 15 residues long. With 6 bases clipped from V and 1 base from J, the junction kept 3 bases outside the gene matches. The CDR3 DNA is TGTGCCAGCAGCCCGGGACTAGCGGCCAAAAACATTCAGTACTTC. Translation gives CASSPGLAAKNIQYF.

A remark on this clone: Its ends do not fully match the called genes, so a read error is possible. The chain joins TRBV30 to TRBJ2-1; 7 bases align to TRBD2. The CDR3 is 15 residues long. The germline gives CDR1 GTSNPN, CDR2 SVGIG (reference sequence). CDR3 amino acids: CAWGVGSSGDNEQFF. In DNA, the CDR3 is TGTGCCTGGGGTGTAGGCTCTAGCGGAGACAATGAGCAGTTCTTC. The variable domain in full, with the rest retrieved from reference TRBV30 and TRBJ2-1, is SQTIHQWPATLVQPVGSPLSLECTVEGTSNPNLYWYRQAAGRGLQLLFYSVGIGQISSEVPQNLSASRPQDRQFILSSKKLLLSDSGFYLCAWGVGSSGDNEQFFGPGTRLTVL.

V gene TRBV4-3 combines with J gene TRBJ2-6, with D uncertain. Trimming stripped 0 bases from V and 0 bases from J, with 12 bases between. This CDR3 region has 18 residues. From germline, CDR1 is LGHNA and CDR2 YSLEER. The CDR3 DNA is TGCGCCAGCAGCCAAGATCTTACGTCGAGCTCTGGGGCCAACGTCCTGACTTTC. Amino acids: CASSQDLTSSSGANVLTF.

The genes are TRBV19 and TRBJ1-1; D possibly corresponds to TRBD1 (6 bases). V was trimmed by 8 bases and J by 1 base, leaving 11 bases between them. The CDR3 is 13 residues long. Germline values: CDR1 LNHDA, CDR2 SQIVND (reference sequence). The CDR3 protein is CASGDRRNTEAFF. CDR3 DNA sequence: TGTGCCAGTGGAGACAGGAGGAACACTGAAGCTTTCTTT. Together with reference TRBV19 and TRBJ1-1, the CDR3 gives the full variable domain: DGGITQSPKYLFRKEGQNVTLSCEQNLNHDAMYWYRQDPGQGLRLIYYSQIVNDFQKGDIAEGYSVSREKKESFPLTVTSAQKNPTAFYLCASGDRRNTEAFFGQGTRLTVV.